The 18 T cell receptor beta chains presented below share a single source sample, sequenced in a study of cytomegalovirus exposure and HLA in healthy donors. Here immunoSEQ multiplex PCR was the method, and the copy in TCRdb shows in-frame clones only, minus some. The top ten hold less than 4% of the sample, which has fewer than 75,000 clones, around 95% seen once. Sequencing was done on a sample of PBMCs. The receptors here all came from a man aged 18 to 35 in good health and CMV-seronegative.

Notes on this clone: At one of its ends the junction is not consistent with the germline gene, which may arise from a read error. This chain joins TRBV7-7 and TRBJ2-7; the match to TRBD1 covers 10 bases. The CDR3 consists of 13 residues. The germline V gene has CDR1 SSHAT and CDR2 FNYEAQ (reference sequence). Here the CDR3 reads CASSSGTGAEQYF. For the CDR3, the DNA is TGTGCTAGCAGCTCCGGGACAGGGGCCGAGCAGTACTTC.

This sequence joins TRBV30 and TRBJ1-1; the D is unclear. The CDR3 totals 15 residues. V was shortened by 0 bases and J by 2 bases, with 13 bases between the two germline ends. In germline, CDR1 is GTSNPN, CDR2 SVGIG (reference sequence). The CDR3 bases are TGTGCCTGGAGTGTGAGGAGGAGCTTTAACACTGAAGCTTTCTTT. This translates into CAWSVRRSFNTEAFF.

The chain joins TRBV5-1 to TRBJ1-2, with TRBD1 identical over 9 bases. Trimming took 3 bases from V and 6 from J; bases not matched to a gene: 3. The CDR3 length is 13 residues. Germline V gene sequence: CDR1 SGHRS, CDR2 YFSETQ. The CDR3 loop reads CASSSRDRDGYTF. As DNA, the CDR3 is TGCGCCAGCAGCTCCCGGGACAGGGATGGCTACACCTTC.

V gene TRBV7-2 combines with J gene TRBJ1-4; D gene ambiguous. V was cut by 6 bases and J by 6 bases, with 5 bases left in between. The CDR3 loop spans 11 amino acids. Germline V gene lookup returns CDR1 SGHTA and CDR2 FQGNSA. CDR3 DNA sequence: TGTGCCAGCAGTCTACATGAAAAACTGTTTTTT. Translation: CASSLHEKLFF.

The chain employs TRBV2 and TRBJ2-1, with 7 nucleotides matching TRBD2. CDR3 size: 12 residues. Germline loops: CDR1 SNHLY, CDR2 FYNNEI. Unmatched junction bases numbered 8, after V lost 8 bases and J lost 10 bases. The CDR3 DNA follows: TGTGCCAGCGGAAAAGAACTAGCGGAGCAGTTCTTC. Amino acid sequence: CASGKELAEQFF.

The rearrangement uses TRBV7-3 and TRBJ2-7; 9 bases map to TRBD1. The CDR3 totals 13 residues. The V segment lost 5 bases and the J segment 5 bases; nucleotides outside the gene matches: 4. CDR1 is SGHTA and CDR2 is FQGTGA in the germline V gene. The CDR3 DNA is TGTGCCAGCAGCACAGGGGGCATGAACGAGCAGTACTTC. As protein: CASSTGGMNEQYF.

V usage is TRBV29-1 and J usage is TRBJ2-7; TRBD1 agrees at 7 bases. From germline, CDR1 is SQVTM and CDR2 ANQGSEA. The CDR3 is 11 amino acids. V shed 6 bases, J shed 2 bases, and the junction held 1 base outside the gene matches. Here the CDR3 DNA reads TGCAGCGTGGGGACAGCCTACGAGCAGTACTTC. It specifies CSVGTAYEQYF.

J is TRBJ1-1 and V is TRBV5-1, with D tentatively TRBD1 (6 bases). V was cut by 4 bases and J by 4 bases, with 14 bases left in between. CDR3 size: 14 residues. Germline V CDR1 and CDR2: SGHRS, YFSETQ. The CDR3 DNA follows: TGCGCCAGCAGCCTAACAGGGACGGGCACTGAAGCTTTCTTT. Protein product: CASSLTGTGTEAFF.

The V call is TRBV7-9, the J call TRBJ1-5; 9 nucleotides match TRBD1. Per the germline V gene, CDR1 is SEHNR and CDR2 is FQNEAQ (reference sequence). The CDR3 contains 16 residues. After removal of 5 bases from V and 4 bases from J, the junction contained 9 bases not matched to a gene. The CDR3 sequence: CASSLTGGGGNQPQHF. The CDR3, as DNA: TGTGCCAGCAGCCTGACAGGGGGAGGCGGGAATCAGCCCCAGCATTTT. Full variable domain (remainder filled in from reference TRBV7-9 and TRBJ1-5): DTGVSQNPRHKITKRGQNVTFRCDPISEHNRLYWYRQTLGQGPEFLTYFQNEAQLEKSRLLSDRFSAERPKGSFSTLEIQRTEQGDSAMYLCASSLTGGGGNQPQHFGDGTRLSIL.

The V and J genes are TRBV5-4 and TRBJ1-6; TRBD1 might be the D (6 bases). Germline V CDR1 and CDR2: SGHNT, YYREEE (reference sequence). Trimming left V 3 bases short and J 4 bases short, with 11 bases between. The CDR3 runs 15 residues. The DNA of the CDR3 is TGTGCCAGCAGCTCTACAGGGATTTATAATTCACCCCTCCACTTT. Translated: CASSSTGIYNSPLHF.

V usage is TRBV5-6 and J usage is TRBJ1-5; D ambiguous. This CDR3 contains 13 residues. Germline CDR1 reads SGHDT; CDR2 reads YYEEEE. Trimming left V 4 bases short and J 10 bases short, with 15 bases between. The CDR3 loop is CASSLGKIGPQHF. CDR3 DNA sequence: TGTGCCAGCAGCCTCGGGAAAATCGGACCCCAGCATTTT.

This clone was recorded only once. The rearrangement joins TRBV9 to TRBJ2-6; D possibly corresponds to TRBD1 (5 bases). The CDR3 spans 16 residues. Trimming cost V 4 bases and J 1 base, with 12 bases left between them. Per germline, CDR1 SGDLS and CDR2 YYNGEE. The CDR3 reads CASSKGAPSGANVLTF. The CDR3 coding sequence is TGTGCCAGCAGCAAAGGGGCGCCGTCTGGGGCCAACGTCCTGACTTTC.

The chain recombines TRBV4-3 with TRBJ2-7, with a possible D match to TRBD1 (6 bases). CDR3 length equals 15 residues. Trimming cost V 3 bases and J 1 base, with 13 bases left between them. In germline, CDR1 is LGHNA, CDR2 YSLEER. The CDR3 sequence: CASSQQDSGSYEQYF. Written as DNA, the CDR3 is TGCGCCAGCAGCCAGCAGGACAGCGGTTCCTACGAGCAGTACTTC.

The chain has TRBV27 and TRBJ2-7; D is possibly TRBD1 (6 bases). Looked up from germline, CDR1 is MNHEY and CDR2 is SMNVEV (reference sequence). V lost 0 bases, J lost 0 bases, and 15 bases lay in between. There are 17 residues in the CDR3. DNA for the CDR3: TGTGCCAGCAGTTTATCCAGGACAGCCACTGCCTCCTACGAGCAGTACTTC. Encoded protein: CASSLSRTATASYEQYF.

The gene calls are TRBV5-1 and TRBJ2-2, with 7 bases that match TRBD1. Germline CDR1 reads SGHRS; CDR2 reads YFSETQ. This CDR3 has 16 residues. The V segment lost 4 bases and the J segment 4 bases; nucleotides outside the gene matches: 10. DNA for the CDR3: TGCGCCAGCAGCCTCCGGACAGGTTCGCCCACCGGGGAGCTGTTTTTT. It codes for CASSLRTGSPTGELFF.

The genes are TRBV19 and TRBJ1-2; 7 bases are a match to TRBD1. CDR1 LNHDA and CDR2 SQIVND come from the germline V gene (reference sequence). The junction had 8 bases not matched to a gene; V was cut back by 3 bases and J by 4 bases. The CDR3 is made up of 15 amino acids. CDR3 sequence reads: CASSIQSQGPYGYTF. CDR3 sequence (DNA): TGTGCCAGTAGTATCCAGTCACAGGGGCCCTATGGCTACACCTTC.

The chain joins TRBV9 to TRBJ1-1; D possibly corresponds to TRBD1 (5 bases). Germline V CDR1 and CDR2: SGDLS, YYNGEE. V lost 3 bases, J lost 3 bases, and 18 bases lay in between. The CDR3 has 16 residues. The DNA for the CDR3 is TGTGCCAGCAGCGCCGGACACGTGGGTAAGGACACTGAAGCTTTCTTT. It translates to CASSAGHVGKDTEAFF.

The V call is TRBV12-5, the J call TRBJ1-1, with D perhaps matching TRBD1 (5 bases). The CDR3 length is 13 residues. Germline V gives CDR1 LGHNT, CDR2 FRNRAP. Trimming shortened V by 2 bases and J by 7 bases, and 11 bases separated the two germline ends. CDR3 loop: CASGLQGSGEAFF. The CDR3 DNA reads TGTGCTAGTGGTTTGCAGGGATCTGGTGAAGCTTTCTTT.